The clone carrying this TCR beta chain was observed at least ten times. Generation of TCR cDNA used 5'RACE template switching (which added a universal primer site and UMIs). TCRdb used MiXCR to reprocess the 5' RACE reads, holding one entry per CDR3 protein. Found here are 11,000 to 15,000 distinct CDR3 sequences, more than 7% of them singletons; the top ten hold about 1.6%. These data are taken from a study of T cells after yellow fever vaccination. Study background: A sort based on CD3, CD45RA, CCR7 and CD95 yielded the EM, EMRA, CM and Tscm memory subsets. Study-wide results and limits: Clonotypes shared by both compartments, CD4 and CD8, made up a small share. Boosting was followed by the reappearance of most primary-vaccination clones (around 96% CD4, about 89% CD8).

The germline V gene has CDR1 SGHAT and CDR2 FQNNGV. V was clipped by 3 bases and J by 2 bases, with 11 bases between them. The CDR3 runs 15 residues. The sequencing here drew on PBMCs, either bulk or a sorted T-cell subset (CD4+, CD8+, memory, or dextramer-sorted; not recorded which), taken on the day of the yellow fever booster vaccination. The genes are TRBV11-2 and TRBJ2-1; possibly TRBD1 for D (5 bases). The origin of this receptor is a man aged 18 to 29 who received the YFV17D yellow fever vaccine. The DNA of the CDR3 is TGTGCCAGCAGCTTCCAAGCAGGGCCCTACAATGAGCAGTTCTTC. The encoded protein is CASSFQAGPYNEQFF.